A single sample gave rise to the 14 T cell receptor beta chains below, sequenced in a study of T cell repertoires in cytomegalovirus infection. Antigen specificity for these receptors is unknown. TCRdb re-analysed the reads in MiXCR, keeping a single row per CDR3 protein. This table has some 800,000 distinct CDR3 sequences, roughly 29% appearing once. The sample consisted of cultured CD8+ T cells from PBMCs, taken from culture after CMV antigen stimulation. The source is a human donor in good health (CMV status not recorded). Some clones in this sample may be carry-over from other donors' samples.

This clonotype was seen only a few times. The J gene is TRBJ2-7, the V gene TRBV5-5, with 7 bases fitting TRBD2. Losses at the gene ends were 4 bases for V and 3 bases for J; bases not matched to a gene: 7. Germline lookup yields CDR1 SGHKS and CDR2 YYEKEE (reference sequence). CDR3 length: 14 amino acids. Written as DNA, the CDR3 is TGTGCCAGCAGCCCGGGGGACTACCACTACGAGCAGTACTTC. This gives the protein CASSPGDYHYEQYF.

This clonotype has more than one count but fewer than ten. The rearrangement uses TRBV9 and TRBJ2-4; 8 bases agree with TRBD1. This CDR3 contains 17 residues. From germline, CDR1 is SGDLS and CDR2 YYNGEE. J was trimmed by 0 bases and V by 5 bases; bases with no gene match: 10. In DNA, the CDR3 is TGTGCCAGCAGTCCGTTTCCGACAGGGGAAGCCAAAAACATTCAGTACTTC. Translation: CASSPFPTGEAKNIQYF.

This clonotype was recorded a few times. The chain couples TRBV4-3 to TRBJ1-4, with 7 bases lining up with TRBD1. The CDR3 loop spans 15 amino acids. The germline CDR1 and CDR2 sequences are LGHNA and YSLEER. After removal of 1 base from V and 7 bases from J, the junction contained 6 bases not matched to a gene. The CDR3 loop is CASSQGTGRSEKLFF. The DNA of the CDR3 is TGCGCCAGCAGCCAAGGGACAGGTCGAAGTGAAAAACTGTTTTTT.

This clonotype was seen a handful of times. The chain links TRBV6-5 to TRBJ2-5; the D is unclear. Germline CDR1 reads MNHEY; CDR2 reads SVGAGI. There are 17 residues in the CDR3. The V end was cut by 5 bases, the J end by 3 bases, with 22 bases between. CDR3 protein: CASSVSAMEWKKETQYF. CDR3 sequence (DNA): TGTGCCAGCAGTGTCTCGGCTATGGAATGGAAAAAAGAGACCCAGTACTTC.

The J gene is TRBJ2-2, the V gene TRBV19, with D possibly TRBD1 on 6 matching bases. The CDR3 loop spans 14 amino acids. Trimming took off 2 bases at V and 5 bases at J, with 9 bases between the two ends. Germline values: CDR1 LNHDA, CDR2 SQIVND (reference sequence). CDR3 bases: TGTGCCAGTAGTATAATACAGGGAACCGGGGAGCTGTTTTTT. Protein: CASSIIQGTGELFF.

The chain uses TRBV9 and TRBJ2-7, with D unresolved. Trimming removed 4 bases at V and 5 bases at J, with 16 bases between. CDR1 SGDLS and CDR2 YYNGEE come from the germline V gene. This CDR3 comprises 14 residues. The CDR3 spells CASSPFQSPNEQYF. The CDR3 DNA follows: TGTGCCAGCAGCCCCTTCCAATCTCCTAACGAGCAGTACTTC. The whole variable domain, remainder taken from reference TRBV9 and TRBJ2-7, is DSGVTQTPKHLITATGQRVTLRCSPRSGDLSVYWYQQSLDQGLQFLIQYYNGEERAKGNILERFSAQQFPDLHSELNLSSLELGDSALYFCASSPFQSPNEQYFGPGTRLTVT.

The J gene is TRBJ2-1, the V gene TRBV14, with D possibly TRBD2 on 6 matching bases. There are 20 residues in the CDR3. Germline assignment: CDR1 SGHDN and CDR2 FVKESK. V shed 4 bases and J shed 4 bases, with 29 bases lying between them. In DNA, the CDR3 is TGTGCCAGCAGCCTGGGGGTGCGGGACGGACTTTACACTCGTTACAATGAGCAGTTCTTC. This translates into CASSLGVRDGLYTRYNEQFF. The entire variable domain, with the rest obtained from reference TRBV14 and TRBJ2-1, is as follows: EAGVTQFPSHSVIEKGQTVTLRCDPISGHDNLYWYRRVMGKEIKFLLHFVKESKQDESGMPNNRFLAERTGGTYSTLKVQPAELEDSGVYFCASSLGVRDGLYTRYNEQFFGPGTRLTVL.

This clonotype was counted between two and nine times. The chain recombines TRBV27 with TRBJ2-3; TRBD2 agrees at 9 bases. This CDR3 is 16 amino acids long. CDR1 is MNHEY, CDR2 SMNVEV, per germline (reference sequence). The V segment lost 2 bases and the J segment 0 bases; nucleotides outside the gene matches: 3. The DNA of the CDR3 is TGTGCCAGCAGTTTACTTAGCGGGGGAAGCACAGATACGCAGTATTTT. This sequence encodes CASSLLSGGSTDTQYF.

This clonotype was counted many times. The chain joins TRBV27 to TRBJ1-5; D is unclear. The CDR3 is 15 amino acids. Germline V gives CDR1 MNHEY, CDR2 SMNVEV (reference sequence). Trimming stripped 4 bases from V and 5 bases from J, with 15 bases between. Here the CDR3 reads CASSYVSRRDQPQHF. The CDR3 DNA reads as TGTGCCAGCAGTTACGTATCCCGTCGGGATCAGCCCCAGCATTTT.

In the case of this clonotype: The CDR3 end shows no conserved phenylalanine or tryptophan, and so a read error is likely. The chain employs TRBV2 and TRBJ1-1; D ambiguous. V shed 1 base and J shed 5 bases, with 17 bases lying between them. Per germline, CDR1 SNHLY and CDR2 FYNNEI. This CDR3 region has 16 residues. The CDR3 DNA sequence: TGTGCCAGCAGTGAAGATGAGTCTACCTTGGAAACTGAAGCTTTCCTT. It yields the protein CASSEDESTLETEAFL.

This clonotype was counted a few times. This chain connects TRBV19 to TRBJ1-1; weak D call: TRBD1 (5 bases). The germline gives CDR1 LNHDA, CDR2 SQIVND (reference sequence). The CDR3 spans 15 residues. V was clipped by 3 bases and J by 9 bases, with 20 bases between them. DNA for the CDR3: TGTGCCAGTAGTATCCGAGACAGAGCGTTTGATAAAGCTTTCTTT. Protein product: CASSIRDRAFDKAFF.

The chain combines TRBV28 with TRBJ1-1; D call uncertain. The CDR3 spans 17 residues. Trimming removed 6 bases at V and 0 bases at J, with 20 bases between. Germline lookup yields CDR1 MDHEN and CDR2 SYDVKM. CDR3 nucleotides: TGTGCCAGCAGCATAACCCTACTCGGAGGAATGAACACTGAAGCTTTCTTT. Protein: CASSITLLGGMNTEAFF. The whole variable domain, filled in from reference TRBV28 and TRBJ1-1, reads DVKVTQSSRYLVKRTGEKVFLECVQDMDHENMFWYRQDPGLGLRLIYFSYDVKMKEKGDIPEGYSVSREKKERFSLILESASTNQTSMYLCASSITLLGGMNTEAFFGQGTRLTVV.

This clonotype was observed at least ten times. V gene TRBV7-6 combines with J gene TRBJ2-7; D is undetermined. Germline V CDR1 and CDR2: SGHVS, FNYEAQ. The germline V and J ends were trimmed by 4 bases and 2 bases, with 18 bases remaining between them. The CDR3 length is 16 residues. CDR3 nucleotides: TGTGCCAGCAGCTCACGGCTCAGCGTGGAGCCCTACGAGCAGTACTTC. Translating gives CASSSRLSVEPYEQYF.

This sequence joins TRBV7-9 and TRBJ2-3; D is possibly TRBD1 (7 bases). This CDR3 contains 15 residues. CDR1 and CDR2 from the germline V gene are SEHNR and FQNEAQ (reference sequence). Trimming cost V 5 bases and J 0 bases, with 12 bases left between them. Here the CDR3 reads CASSETGTSTDTQYF. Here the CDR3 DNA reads TGTGCCAGCAGCGAGACAGGGACTAGCACAGATACGCAGTATTTT.